The source of this T cell receptor (beta chain) is a study of cytomegalovirus exposure and HLA in healthy donors. Overall study results and limits: Looking again later, the authors saw that most CMV-associated TCR beta chains seemed HLA-restricted. The likely explanation for a cluster of highly shared sequence variants was sequencing artifact.

A multiplex PCR was run with 60 Vbeta primers and 13 Jbeta primers. Some clones are missing from TCRdb's copy, which holds only in-frame ones; the method was immunoSEQ multiplex PCR. The sample contains hundreds of thousands of clones, more than 65% of which appear only once. Germline CDR1 is SGHAT and CDR2 is FQNNGV. CDR3 length equals 10 residues. A word on this clone: Its antigen is undetermined.

The chain links TRBV11-2 to TRBJ2-7, with D maybe TRBD2 (5 bases). The TCR was taken from a man younger than 30 in good health and CMV-seronegative. Sequencing was carried out using PBMCs. The CDR3 DNA reads TGTGCTTCGGCGGGCTACGAGCAGTACTTC. Translation gives CASAGYEQYF.